The following is a T cell receptor (beta chain) sequence with its context. Its antigen is unidentified. This record belongs to a study of cytomegalovirus exposure and HLA in healthy donors. Study results and limitations: Looking again later, the authors saw that most CMV-associated TCR beta chains seemed HLA-restricted. In a later analysis, HLA-associated beta chains showed higher expansion and lower generation probabilities than comparable chains.

Germline V lookup: CDR1 SGDLS, CDR2 YYNGEE. J lost 2 bases, V lost 3 bases, and 7 bases had no gene match. This CDR3 contains 16 residues. PCR employed 60 Vbeta and 13 Jbeta primers. Original data processing: An analysis performed later counted around 86 million unique TCR beta chains (approximately 10 million of them shared). TCRdb's table, derived via immunoSEQ multiplex PCR, lists solely in-frame clones and lacks some. The V and J calls and clone size are taken from that table; D and trimming were inferred from the DNA. The record lists about 67,000 clones, of which the ten most abundant hold 15% to 20%.

The sequence came from a boy between 5 and 17 years old in good health and CMV-seronegative. The material sequenced was PBMCs. This sequence joins TRBV9 and TRBJ2-7, with TRBD2 identical over 11 bases. The CDR3 DNA reads as TGTGCCAGCAGCGAGGGGACTAGCGGAAGACCCTACGAGCAGTACTTC. Amino acids: CASSEGTSGRPYEQYF.